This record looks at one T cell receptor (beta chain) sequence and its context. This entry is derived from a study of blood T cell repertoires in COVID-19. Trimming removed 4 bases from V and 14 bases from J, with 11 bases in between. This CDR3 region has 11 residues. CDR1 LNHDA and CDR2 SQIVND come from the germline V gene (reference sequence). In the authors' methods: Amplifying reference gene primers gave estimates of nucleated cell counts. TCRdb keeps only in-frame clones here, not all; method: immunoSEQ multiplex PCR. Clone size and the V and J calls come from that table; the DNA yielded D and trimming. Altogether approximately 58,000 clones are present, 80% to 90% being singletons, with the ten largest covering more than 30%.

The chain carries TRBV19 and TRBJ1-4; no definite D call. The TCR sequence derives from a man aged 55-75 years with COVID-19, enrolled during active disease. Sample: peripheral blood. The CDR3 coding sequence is TGTGCCAGTAGTAAGAGCGTCGGGCTGTTTTTT. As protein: CASSKSVGLFF.